This T cell receptor (beta chain) was sequenced during a study of blood T cell repertoires in COVID-19 (dated by TCRdb to the early 2020s). For the study in its entirety: The collaborator samples originated in the United States, Italy and Spain and spanned the acute and convalescent phases of COVID-19. The repertoires were released in a freely available public database intended as a resource for research on the immune response to SARS-CoV-2. Samples were obtained from the ongoing ImmuneRACE study (first 160 participants) and from approximately 1,200 subjects provided by 6 global collaborators. The material from the prospective study consisted of cDNA or gDNA derived from T cells, B-cell-depleted T cells, or PBMCs. Nearly every sample came with metadata listing a de-identified subject ID, COVID-19 status, age in years and sex. Where HLA class I and class II types were available, the types were taken from metadata supplied by the sample provider, not from assay-based typing. The dataset comprised deeply sampled blood TCRbeta repertoires from subjects exposed to, actively infected with, or recovered from COVID-19.

According to the germline V gene (reference sequence), CDR1 reads SGHKS and CDR2 reads YYEKEE. Trimming removed 1 base from V and 3 bases from J; the gene matches leave 3 bases unexplained. Inclusive of the bounding cysteine and phenylalanine, the CDR3 is 14 residues long. The kept DNA is CDR3 alone, 42 bases in frame from the first base. Another Seattle source contributed samples from volunteer blood donors who had recovered from COVID-19. Whole blood was collected in K2EDTA tubes by collaborating institutions according to the institutions' own protocols. For TCRbeta analysis, collaborators shipped samples in one of three forms: frozen whole blood, isolated PBMCs, or DNA extracted from either of those sample types. TCRbeta CDR3 regions were amplified from genomic DNA by means of the immunoSEQ Assay, a bias-controlled multiplex PCR. From the authors' description of their analysis: Nucleated cell counts per sample were estimated from amplification of reference gene primers within the assay. Sequence reads were collapsed and filtered to measure the absolute abundance of every unique TCRbeta CDR3 rearrangement. For each sample, productive Simpson clonality was calculated by taking the square root of Simpson's diversity index across productive rearrangements. The source is immuneACCESS, and TCRdb retained only in-frame sequences with V and J called. Part of the clones is not carried over; for the studies checked, unresolved V genes explain less than half of this, and the remainder is unexplained. V and J calls and clone size are as listed in that table; D and trimming were resolved from the DNA. Counted in this sample were 310,000 or so clones; around 88% of them appeared once. Around 2.1% of the sample rests with the top ten.

On this clone itself: Its recognized antigen is unknown. It has no much larger one-base neighbor in the sample; base qualities were not kept.

The paper as a whole reports these results and caveats: Clinical and demographic metadata were provided uncurated, with the amount varying by source and participant.

Recombination connected TRBV5-5 to TRBJ2-7, and 8 junctional nucleotides match TRBD2. Sequencing input: peripheral blood. The origin of this receptor is a woman aged 30 to 39 who had recovered from COVID-19. The CDR3 amino acid sequence is: CASSLLSGDYEQYF. The sequence in DNA is TGTGCCAGCAGCTTGCTTAGCGGGGACTACGAGCAGTACTTC.